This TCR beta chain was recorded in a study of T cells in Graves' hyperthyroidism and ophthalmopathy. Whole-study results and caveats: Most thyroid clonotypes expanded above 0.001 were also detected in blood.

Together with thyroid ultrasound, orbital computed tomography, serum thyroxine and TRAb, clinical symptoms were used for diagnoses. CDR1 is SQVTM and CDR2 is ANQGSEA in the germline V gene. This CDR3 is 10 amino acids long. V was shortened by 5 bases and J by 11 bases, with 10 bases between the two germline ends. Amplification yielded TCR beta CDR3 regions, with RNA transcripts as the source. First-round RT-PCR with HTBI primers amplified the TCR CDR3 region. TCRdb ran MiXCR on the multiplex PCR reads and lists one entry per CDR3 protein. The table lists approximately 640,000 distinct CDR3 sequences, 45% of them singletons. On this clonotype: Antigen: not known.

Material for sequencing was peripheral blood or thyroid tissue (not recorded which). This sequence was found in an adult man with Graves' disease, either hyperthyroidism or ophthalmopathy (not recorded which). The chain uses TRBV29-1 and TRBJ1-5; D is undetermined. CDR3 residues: CSVPGETQHF. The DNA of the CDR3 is TGCAGCGTTCCCGGGGAGACCCAGCATTTT.